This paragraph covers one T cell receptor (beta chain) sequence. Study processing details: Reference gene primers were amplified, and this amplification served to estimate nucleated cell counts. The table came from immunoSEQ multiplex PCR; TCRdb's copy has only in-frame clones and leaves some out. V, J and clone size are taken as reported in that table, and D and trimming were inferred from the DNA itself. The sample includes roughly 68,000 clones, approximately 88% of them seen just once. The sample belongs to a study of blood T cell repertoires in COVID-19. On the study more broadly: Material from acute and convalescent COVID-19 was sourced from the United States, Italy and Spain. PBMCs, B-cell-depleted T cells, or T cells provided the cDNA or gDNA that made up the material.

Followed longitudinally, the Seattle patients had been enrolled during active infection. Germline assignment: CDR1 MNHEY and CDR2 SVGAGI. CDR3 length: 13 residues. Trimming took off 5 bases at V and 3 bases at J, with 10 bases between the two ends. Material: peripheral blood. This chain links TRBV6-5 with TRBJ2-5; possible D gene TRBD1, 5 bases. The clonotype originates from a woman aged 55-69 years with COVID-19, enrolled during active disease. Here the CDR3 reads CASSRDRKETQYF. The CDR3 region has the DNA TGTGCCAGCAGTCGAGACAGAAAAGAGACCCAGTACTTC.